One and the same sample provided the 30 T cell receptor beta chains below, sequenced in a study of OX40 agonist ivuxolimab in advanced cancers. The table came from immunoSEQ multiplex PCR; TCRdb's copy has only in-frame clones and leaves some out. The sample has around 80,000 clones; approximately 83% are singletons. The sample was CD4+ or CD8+ T cells sorted from blood, taken in a trial of the OX40 agonist ivuxolimab. Source of these receptors: an adult with an advanced solid tumor such as melanoma, head and neck, liver or kidney cancer.

This chain links TRBV9 with TRBJ1-6, with D uncertain. The CDR3 runs 14 residues. The germline V and J ends were trimmed by 5 bases and 8 bases, with 14 bases remaining between them. Germline CDR1 SGDLS, CDR2 YYNGEE. CDR3 region: CASSSTWGDSPLHF. In nucleotides, the CDR3 is TGTGCCAGCAGTTCCACTTGGGGTGATTCACCCCTCCACTTT.

V gene TRBV27 combines with J gene TRBJ2-7, with 11 bases aligning to TRBD2. The CDR3 runs to 14 residues. Germline CDR1 reads MNHEY; CDR2 reads SMNVEV (reference sequence). Losses at the gene ends were 6 bases for V and 5 bases for J; bases not matched to a gene: 6. Here the CDR3 reads CASRATSGSNEQYF. Written as DNA, the CDR3 is TGTGCCAGCAGGGCAACTAGCGGGAGCAACGAGCAGTACTTC.

The chain links TRBV6-5 to TRBJ2-1, with 13 bases identical to TRBD2. V trimming: 5 bases; J trimming: 15 bases; junction bases outside the gene matches: 13. Germline lookup yields CDR1 MNHEY and CDR2 SVGAGI. There are 15 residues in the CDR3. The CDR3 DNA is TGTGCCAGCAGTAGACGACTAGCGGGAGGCCCAATACTGTTCTTC. This sequence encodes CASSRRLAGGPILFF.

The V and J genes are TRBV7-2 and TRBJ2-2, with 13 bases that match TRBD2. Trimming removed 5 bases from V and 0 bases from J; junction bases left unmatched: 3. The CDR3 sequence is 17 residues long. CDR1 SGHTA and CDR2 FQGNSA come from the germline V gene. This CDR3 is CASSITSGRANTGELFF. Written as DNA, the CDR3 is TGTGCCAGCAGCATAACTAGCGGGAGGGCGAACACCGGGGAGCTGTTTTTT. The full variable domain, in which reference TRBV7-2 and TRBJ2-2 provide the parts outside the CDR3, is GAGVSQSPSNKVTEKGKDVELRCDPISGHTALYWYRQSLGQGLEFLIYFQGNSAPDKSGLPSDRFSAERTGGSVSTLTIQRTQQEDSAVYLCASSITSGRANTGELFFGEGSRLTVL.

This clone was seen once. The chain uses TRBV5-8 and TRBJ2-5; TRBD1 matches 7 bases. The CDR3 totals 14 residues. Trimming took 4 bases from V and 5 from J; bases not matched to a gene: 8. Per germline, CDR1 SGHTS and CDR2 YDEGEE. The CDR3 nucleotides read TGTGCCAGCAGCCCACGGACAGGTAGCGAGACCCAGTACTTC. As protein: CASSPRTGSETQYF.

This clone was found once. The chain recombines TRBV30 with TRBJ1-2; D is possibly TRBD1 (5 bases). With 2 bases removed from V and 8 bases from J, the gap between germline ends came to 9 bases. Germline V gene data show CDR1 as GTSNPN and CDR2 as SVGIG (reference sequence). The CDR3 length is 11 residues. The CDR3 reads CAWSRGGGYTF. CDR3 bases: TGTGCCTGGAGTAGGGGCGGGGGCTACACCTTC.

The CDR3 reads CASSLSGDPSGNQYF. CDR3 sequence (DNA): TGTGCCAGCAGCTTATCCGGGGACCCGTCGGGGAACCAGTACTTC. The chain couples TRBV7-1 to TRBJ2-5, with D perhaps assigned TRBD1 or TRBD2 (5 bases each). TRBV7-1 has ORF status, its function being uncertain. CDR3 length: 15 residues. V was cut by 4 bases and J by 10 bases, with 22 bases left in between.

The chain couples TRBV6-1 to TRBJ2-3, with 11 bases lining up with TRBD1. This CDR3 is built from 13 residues. Trimming took 6 bases from V and 5 from J; bases not matched to a gene: 1. CDR1 MNHNS and CDR2 SASEGT come from the germline V gene. CDR3 protein: CASRGTGGDTQYF. The CDR3 nucleotides are TGTGCCAGCAGGGGGACAGGGGGAGATACGCAGTATTTT.

V is TRBV11-1 and J is TRBJ2-2, with D perhaps assigned TRBD1 or TRBD2 (5 bases each). Trimming took off 0 bases at V and 4 bases at J, with 9 bases between the two ends. The CDR3 length is 15 residues. Germline-derived CDR1 and CDR2 are SGHAT and FQDESV (reference sequence). Written as DNA, the CDR3 is TGTGCCAGCAGCTTAGCGTGGGGGACCACCGGGGAGCTGTTTTTT. Protein sequence: CASSLAWGTTGELFF. Filled out from reference TRBV11-1 and TRBJ2-2, the complete variable domain reads EAEVAQSPRYKITEKSQAVAFWCDPISGHATLYWYRQILGQGPELLVQFQDESVVDDSQLPKDRFSAERLKGVDSTLKIQPAELGDSAMYLCASSLAWGTTGELFFGEGSRLTVL.

V gene TRBV27 combines with J gene TRBJ1-5, with D possibly TRBD1 on 5 matching bases. There are 13 residues in the CDR3. CDR1 MNHEY and CDR2 SMNVEV come from the germline V gene (reference sequence). V gave up 2 bases and J gave up 8 bases, with 10 bases separating them. The CDR3: CASSLGGGKPQHF. In nucleotides, the CDR3 is TGTGCCAGCAGTTTAGGCGGGGGGAAGCCCCAGCATTTT.

This clone was found once. The chain combines TRBV6-1 with TRBJ2-7; D ambiguous. V gave up 6 bases and J gave up 2 bases, with 14 bases separating them. The CDR3 covers 14 residues. Per the germline V gene, CDR1 is MNHNS and CDR2 is SASEGT. The CDR3 loop is CASRTRGRTYEQYF. In DNA form, the CDR3 reads TGTGCCAGCAGGACTCGTGGCAGGACCTACGAGCAGTACTTC.

The chain combines TRBV7-3 with TRBJ2-7; 11 bases agree with TRBD2. The junction had 1 base not matched to a gene; V was cut back by 2 bases and J by 1 base. The CDR3 is 15 amino acids. Per germline, CDR1 SGHTA and CDR2 FQGTGA. The CDR3 spells CASSLGTSGSYEQYF. CDR3 in DNA: TGTGCCAGCAGCTTAGGGACTAGCGGATCCTACGAGCAGTACTTC.

The chain has TRBV30 and TRBJ1-4; D is unclear. This CDR3 is 15 amino acids long. CDR1 GTSNPN and CDR2 SVGIG come from the germline V gene (reference sequence). Trimming pared 1 base from V and 8 bases from J, leaving 17 bases between. The CDR3 DNA follows: TGTGCCTGGAGTGGGTACAGAGGAGGCGAAGAAAAACTGTTTTTT. Translating it yields CAWSGYRGGEEKLFF.

This rearrangement joins TRBV2 to TRBJ2-4; D uncertain. Trimming removed 4 bases from V and 0 bases from J, with 16 bases in between. This CDR3 contains 17 residues. The germline CDR1 and CDR2 sequences are SNHLY and FYNNEI. The CDR3 region has the DNA TGTGCCAGCAGTGTGGCCAGCCTATTTCTAGCCAAAAACATTCAGTACTTC. Its protein is CASSVASLFLAKNIQYF. Based on the CDR3 plus reference TRBV2 and TRBJ2-4, the full variable domain is EPEVTQTPSHQVTQMGQEVILRCVPISNHLYFYWYRQILGQKVEFLVSFYNNEISEKSEIFDDQFSVERPDGSNFTLKIRSTKLEDSAMYFCASSVASLFLAKNIQYFGAGTRLSVL.

The rearrangement uses TRBV6-1 and TRBJ2-7; 8 bases map to TRBD1. With V trimmed by 7 bases and J by 6 bases, 11 bases remained unmatched. The CDR3 has 14 amino acids. Germline loops: CDR1 MNHNS, CDR2 SASEGT. CDR3 residues: CASTPGQGGFEQYF. As DNA, the CDR3 is TGTGCCAGCACCCCCGGACAGGGCGGTTTCGAGCAGTACTTC.

V is TRBV5-1 and J is TRBJ2-5; D ambiguous. Per the germline V gene, CDR1 is SGHRS and CDR2 is YFSETQ. Trimming removed 0 bases from V and 5 bases from J, with 8 bases in between. The CDR3 runs to 13 residues. CDR3 bases: TGCGCCAGCAGCTTGGCCGTCATCGAGACCCAGTACTTC. It codes for CASSLAVIETQYF.

This chain joins TRBV2 and TRBJ2-1; 11 nucleotides agree with TRBD2. The CDR3 length is 16 residues. V trimming: 5 bases; J trimming: 4 bases; junction bases outside the gene matches: 7. Germline V gives CDR1 SNHLY, CDR2 FYNNEI. The CDR3 loop reads CASSIHSGGGYNEQFF. The CDR3 DNA sequence: TGTGCCAGCAGTATCCATAGCGGGGGGGGTTACAATGAGCAGTTCTTC.

The CDR3 DNA follows: TGTGCCAGCAGCACGAGGGGGGGCATGCCCCAGCATTTT. It encodes CASSTRGGMPQHF. This chain uses TRBV7-8 with TRBJ1-5, with D possibly TRBD1 on 6 matching bases. Looked up from germline, CDR1 is SGHVS and CDR2 is FQNEAQ. The germline V and J ends were trimmed by 5 bases and 9 bases, with 14 bases remaining between them. The CDR3 is made up of 13 amino acids.

The chain carries TRBV15 and TRBJ1-5, with D possibly TRBD1 on 5 matching bases. CDR3 length equals 17 residues. CDR1 and CDR2 (germline): LNHNV, YYDKDF (reference sequence). With 4 bases removed from V and 4 bases from J, the gap between germline ends came to 20 bases. This CDR3 reads CATSTWPPDSDNQPQHF. As DNA, the CDR3 is TGTGCCACCAGCACTTGGCCCCCAGACAGTGATAATCAGCCCCAGCATTTT. Full variable domain (remainder filled in from reference TRBV15 and TRBJ1-5): DAMVIQNPRYQVTQFGKPVTLSCSQTLNHNVMYWYQQKSSQAPKLLFHYYDKDFNNEADTPDNFQSRRPNTSFCFLDIRSPGLGDTAMYLCATSTWPPDSDNQPQHFGDGTRLSIL.

This chain joins TRBV19 and TRBJ2-3; 10 nucleotides match TRBD2. In germline, CDR1 is LNHDA, CDR2 SQIVND (reference sequence). The CDR3 consists of 16 residues. J was trimmed by 3 bases and V by 5 bases; bases with no gene match: 8. The CDR3 DNA reads as TGTGCCAGTAGTTCCTCGCTAGCGGGGGCGACAGATACGCAGTATTTT. Translating it yields CASSSSLAGATDTQYF.

DNA for the CDR3: TGTGCCAGCAGTACCGGGGACGCTTATAATGAAAAACTGTTTTTT. This sequence encodes CASSTGDAYNEKLFF. The chain recombines TRBV6-5 with TRBJ1-4; TRBD1 is a possible D gene (5 bases). This CDR3 spans 15 amino acids. With 5 bases removed from V and 4 bases from J, the gap between germline ends came to 14 bases. The germline CDR1 and CDR2 sequences are MNHEY and SVGAGI.

This clone was observed a handful of times. This sequence joins TRBV2 and TRBJ2-5; TRBD1 agrees at 8 bases. Germline loops: CDR1 SNHLY, CDR2 FYNNEI. V lost 6 bases to trimming and J lost 2 bases; unmatched junction nucleotides: 11. CDR3 length: 16 residues. This CDR3 reads CASRGGGTGLQETQYF. CDR3 in DNA: TGTGCCAGCAGGGGTGGCGGGACAGGCCTACAAGAGACCCAGTACTTC.

As DNA, the CDR3 is TGTGCCAGCAGTGAAACGCTCACAGGGGGCCTCTCCTACGAGCAGTACTTC. Amino acids: CASSETLTGGLSYEQYF. The chain recombines TRBV6-1 with TRBJ2-7, with TRBD1 matching 9 bases. CDR3 length equals 17 residues. Trimming at V came to 2 bases and at J to 0 bases, leaving 8 bases not matched to a gene. The germline gives CDR1 MNHNS, CDR2 SASEGT.

This chain joins TRBV9 and TRBJ1-1; D possibly corresponds to TRBD1 (6 bases). Per the germline V gene, CDR1 is SGDLS and CDR2 is YYNGEE. This CDR3 region has 15 residues. The V end lost 4 bases, the J end lost 4 bases, and 17 bases lay between the germline ends. The CDR3 here is CASSSPGGRGTEAFF. DNA of the CDR3: TGTGCCAGCAGCTCTCCCGGGGGGCGAGGCACTGAAGCTTTCTTT. The full variable domain, with the rest looked up from reference TRBV9 and TRBJ1-1, is DSGVTQTPKHLITATGQRVTLRCSPRSGDLSVYWYQQSLDQGLQFLIQYYNGEERAKGNILERFSAQQFPDLHSELNLSSLELGDSALYFCASSSPGGRGTEAFFGQGTRLTVV.

V gene TRBV9 combines with J gene TRBJ2-3; TRBD2 aligns across 13 bases. Germline V gene data show CDR1 as SGDLS and CDR2 as YYNGEE. The CDR3 runs 16 residues. The J segment lost 5 bases and the V segment lost 4 bases, leaving 7 bases of the junction unmatched. CDR3 in DNA: TGTGCCAGCAGCAACGTACTAGCGGGAGGGGGAGATACGCAGTATTTT. Translating gives CASSNVLAGGGDTQYF. The variable domain in full, completed from reference TRBV9 and TRBJ2-3, reads DSGVTQTPKHLITATGQRVTLRCSPRSGDLSVYWYQQSLDQGLQFLIQYYNGEERAKGNILERFSAQQFPDLHSELNLSSLELGDSALYFCASSNVLAGGGDTQYFGPGTRLTVL.

This sequence joins TRBV2 and TRBJ2-1; 8 positions agree with TRBD2. Germline CDR1 SNHLY, CDR2 FYNNEI. J was trimmed by 3 bases and V by 6 bases; bases with no gene match: 7. The CDR3 extends over 15 amino acids. The CDR3 spells CASRPPLAVYNEQFF. The CDR3 nucleotides read TGTGCCAGCAGGCCGCCACTAGCGGTCTACAATGAGCAGTTCTTC.

This clone was seen just once. J is TRBJ1-1 and V is TRBV7-6; D gene uncertain. This CDR3 comprises 12 residues. Trimming took off 5 bases at V and 8 bases at J, with 12 bases between the two ends. Germline V lookup: CDR1 SGHVS, CDR2 FNYEAQ. The DNA for the CDR3 is TGTGCCAGCAGCCCAGTGCCGACAGAAGCTTTCTTT. It encodes CASSPVPTEAFF.

This rearrangement joins TRBV28 to TRBJ1-2; 7 nucleotides line up with TRBD1. The J segment lost 8 bases and the V segment lost 3 bases, leaving 3 bases of the junction unmatched. CDR1 and CDR2 from the germline V gene are MDHEN and SYDVKM. There are 12 residues in the CDR3. CDR3 sequence reads: CASSLTGKGYTF. In DNA, the CDR3 is TGTGCCAGCAGTTTGACAGGGAAAGGCTACACCTTC.

The chain joins TRBV6-1 to TRBJ1-2; possibly TRBD1 for D (5 bases). CDR1 and CDR2 (germline): MNHNS, SASEGT. The CDR3 covers 12 residues. V was pared by 6 bases and J by 5 bases, with 10 bases between. CDR3 nucleotides: TGTGCCAGCAGACTCGACAGATATGGCTACACCTTC. Translation: CASRLDRYGYTF.

This sequence joins TRBV2 and TRBJ2-2; D is undetermined. Germline CDR1 is SNHLY and CDR2 is FYNNEI. V gave up 6 bases and J gave up 3 bases, with 14 bases separating them. The CDR3 consists of 15 residues. The CDR3 loop is CASRERTAHTGELFF. The CDR3, as DNA: TGTGCCAGCAGAGAGCGCACGGCCCACACCGGGGAGCTGTTTTTT.